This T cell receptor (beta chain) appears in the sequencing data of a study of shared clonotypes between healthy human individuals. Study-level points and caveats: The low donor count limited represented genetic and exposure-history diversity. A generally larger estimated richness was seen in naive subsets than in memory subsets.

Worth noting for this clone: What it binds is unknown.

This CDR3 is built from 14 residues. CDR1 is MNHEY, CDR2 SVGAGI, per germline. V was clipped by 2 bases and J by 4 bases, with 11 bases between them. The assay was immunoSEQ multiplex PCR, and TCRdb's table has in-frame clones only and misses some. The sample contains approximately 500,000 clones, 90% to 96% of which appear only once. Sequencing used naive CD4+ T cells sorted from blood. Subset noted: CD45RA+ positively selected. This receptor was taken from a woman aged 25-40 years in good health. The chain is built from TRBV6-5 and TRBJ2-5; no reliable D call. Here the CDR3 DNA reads TGTGCCAGCAGTTACAGGGCCCTGGGAGAGACCCAGTACTTC. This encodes CASSYRALGETQYF.